One and the same sample provided the 28 T cell receptor beta chains below, sequenced in a study of Ad26.COV2.S vaccination and SARS-CoV-2 variants. The assay was immunoSEQ multiplex PCR, and TCRdb's table has in-frame clones only and misses some. Of about 350,000 clones in the sample, approximately 86% were seen once. Treatment in this sample: around 19 received Ad26.COV2.S at low or high dose, single or two shots; roughly 5 received placebo; per-sample allocation not given. Repertoires come from day 63 after the first vaccine or placebo injection. The specimen was peripheral blood, collected in a trial of Ad26.COV2.S vaccine versus placebo. Every receptor here comes from a person aged 18-65 years who received the Ad26.COV2.S COVID-19 vaccine or a placebo.

V gene TRBV4-1 combines with J gene TRBJ1-3, with D hard to call. Per germline, CDR1 MGHRA and CDR2 YSYEKL. The CDR3 totals 16 residues. Trimming pared 0 bases from V and 0 bases from J, leaving 9 bases between. The CDR3 reads CASSQEVRVSGNTIYF. Written as DNA, the CDR3 is TGCGCCAGCAGCCAAGAAGTCCGGGTCTCTGGAAACACCATATATTTT.

V usage is TRBV3-1 (or the pseudogene TRBV3-2) and J usage is TRBJ2-1; D may be TRBD1 or TRBD2 (5 bases each). The CDR3 spans 14 residues. From germline, CDR1 is LGHDT and CDR2 YNNKEL (reference sequence). Deletions cut 4 bases from V and 6 bases from J, with 13 bases between. The CDR3 reads CASSRGSAVNEQFF. In DNA, the CDR3 is TGTGCCAGCAGCCGGGGGTCTGCCGTCAATGAGCAGTTCTTC.

J is TRBJ1-5 and V is TRBV4-2; D is unresolved. V lost 1 base and J lost 7, with 8 bases in between. CDR3 length: 13 amino acids. The germline V gene encodes CDR1 LGHNA and CDR2 YNFKEQ. The CDR3 reads CASSQAVEQPQHF. The CDR3 region has the DNA TGTGCCAGCAGCCAAGCCGTGGAGCAGCCCCAGCATTTT.

The chain couples TRBV20-1 to TRBJ2-7, with D possibly being TRBD2 (5 bases). Trimming pared 3 bases from V and 3 bases from J, leaving 12 bases between. From germline, CDR1 is DFQATT and CDR2 SNEGSKA (reference sequence). The CDR3 is 13 amino acids. In DNA form, the CDR3 reads TGCAGTGCTAGTTCGGGGAGTGGCTACGAGCAGTACTTC. It specifies CSASSGSGYEQYF.

The V call is TRBV19, the J call TRBJ2-3; 11 bases fit TRBD2. The CDR3 consists of 16 residues. Germline V gene sequence: CDR1 LNHDA, CDR2 SQIVND (reference sequence). V lost 5 bases, J lost 0 bases, and 4 bases stayed unmatched. The CDR3 region is CASSSRTSGSTDTQYF. CDR3 nucleotide sequence: TGTGCCAGTAGTTCTCGGACTAGCGGGAGCACAGATACGCAGTATTTT.

The chain is built from TRBV14 and TRBJ2-2, with D possibly being TRBD1 or TRBD2 (5 bases each). The CDR3 spans 13 residues. Germline CDR1 and CDR2: SGHDN and FVKESK. The CDR3 here is CASGPPNTGELFF. CDR3 in DNA: TGTGCATCGGGACCCCCGAACACCGGGGAGCTGTTTTTT.

The chain recombines TRBV2 with TRBJ1-2; no firm D call. V was shortened by 5 bases and J by 0 bases, with 13 bases between the two germline ends. The CDR3 contains 15 residues. The V gene's germline CDR1 is SNHLY and CDR2 FYNNEI. CDR3 loop: CASSPGFGANYGYTF. In DNA form, the CDR3 reads TGTGCCAGCAGTCCGGGGTTCGGCGCTAACTATGGCTACACCTTC.

V usage is TRBV19 and J usage is TRBJ1-4; TRBD1 matches at 8 bases. Looked up from germline, CDR1 is LNHDA and CDR2 is SQIVND (reference sequence). V trimming: 3 bases; J trimming: 2 bases; junction bases outside the gene matches: 8. The CDR3 is made up of 17 amino acids. The CDR3 here is CASSMVTGVATNEKLFF. CDR3 nucleotide sequence: TGTGCCAGTAGTATGGTGACAGGGGTGGCGACTAATGAAAAACTGTTTTTT.

This sequence joins TRBV5-4 and TRBJ2-7; weak D call: TRBD1 (6 bases). Per the germline V gene, CDR1 is SGHNT and CDR2 is YYREEE (reference sequence). The germline V and J ends were trimmed by 4 bases and 4 bases, with 15 bases remaining between them. The CDR3 covers 14 residues. As DNA, the CDR3 is TGTGCCAGCAGCAGAGGGACAAACGGTTACGAGCAGTACTTC. This sequence encodes CASSRGTNGYEQYF.

The rearrangement links TRBV5-1 to TRBJ2-5; tentative D call: TRBD1 (5 bases). Germline loops: CDR1 SGHRS, CDR2 YFSETQ. There are 14 residues in the CDR3. Trimming took 4 bases from V and 5 from J, leaving 15 bases between them. CDR3 sequence: CASSKEWGAETQYF. CDR3 DNA: TGCGCCAGCAGCAAAGAGTGGGGCGCGGAGACCCAGTACTTC.

The chain recombines TRBV28 with TRBJ2-3; D possibly corresponds to TRBD2 (5 bases). The V gene's germline CDR1 is MDHEN and CDR2 SYDVKM. Trimming took 7 bases from V and 0 from J, leaving 11 bases between them. This CDR3 has 14 amino acids. The DNA of the CDR3 is TGTGCCAGCACCCCAGGAGGAAGCACAGATACGCAGTATTTT. Its protein product is CASTPGGSTDTQYF.

The genes are TRBV28 and TRBJ2-7; maybe TRBD1 (5 bases). The CDR3 spans 16 residues. Germline V gene lookup returns CDR1 MDHEN and CDR2 SYDVKM. The V gene lost 10 bases and the J gene lost 2 bases, with 24 bases spanning the gap. The CDR3 loop is CATTGASMQHAYEQYF. CDR3 nucleotide sequence: TGTGCCACAACAGGAGCCTCGATGCAACACGCCTACGAGCAGTACTTC. Full variable domain (remainder filled in from reference TRBV28 and TRBJ2-7): DVKVTQSSRYLVKRTGEKVFLECVQDMDHENMFWYRQDPGLGLRLIYFSYDVKMKEKGDIPEGYSVSREKKERFSLILESASTNQTSMYLCATTGASMQHAYEQYFGPGTRLTVT.

V and J are TRBV4-3 and TRBJ2-7; 10 bases match TRBD2. The CDR3 is 19 amino acids. The germline V gene has CDR1 LGHNA and CDR2 YSLEER. V was clipped by 0 bases and J by 6 bases; unmatched bases: 17. DNA for the CDR3: TGCGCCAGCAGCCAAGATGGACCCCTAGCGGGGGCTGGAGATGTCGAGCAGTACTTC. Translated: CASSQDGPLAGAGDVEQYF.

CDR3 DNA: TGCGCCAGCAGCCAAGATTTCAGCGAAGAGACCCAGTACTTC. This sequence encodes CASSQDFSEETQYF. This chain uses TRBV4-3 with TRBJ2-5; D remains unclear. This CDR3 contains 14 residues. V dropped 0 bases and J dropped 3 bases, with 8 bases sitting between them. The germline CDR1 and CDR2 sequences are LGHNA and YSLEER.

In DNA, the CDR3 is TGTGCCAGCAGCTTCGACAGGGGCGGGGTCTACGAGCAGTACTTC. Amino acid sequence: CASSFDRGGVYEQYF. J is TRBJ2-7 and V is TRBV7-2; 8 bases are a match to TRBD1. The CDR3 is 15 residues long. The germline V gene has CDR1 SGHTA and CDR2 FQGNSA. V lost 3 bases, J lost 3 bases, and 7 bases stayed unmatched.

The genes are TRBV7-2 and TRBJ1-1; TRBD1 matches at 8 bases. The V segment lost 5 bases and the J segment 11 bases; nucleotides outside the gene matches: 10. Germline-derived CDR1 and CDR2 are SGHTA and FQGNSA. This CDR3 has 13 amino acids. CDR3 coding DNA: TGTGCCAGCAGCCCCCAGGGGGCGGGTCTGGCTTTCTTT. Translating gives CASSPQGAGLAFF.

The V and J genes are TRBV12-3 or TRBV12-4 and TRBJ1-2; TRBD1 is a possible D gene (5 bases). The CDR3 extends over 12 amino acids. V was shortened by 5 bases and J by 8 bases, with 12 bases between the two germline ends. In nucleotides, the CDR3 is TGTGCCAGCAGTCAGGGTACAGTCGGCTACACCTTC. This encodes CASSQGTVGYTF.

The rearrangement uses TRBV7-8 and TRBJ2-5, with a tentative D call TRBD2 (6 bases). The germline CDR1 and CDR2 sequences are SGHVS and FQNEAQ. CDR3 length: 17 residues. The ends were cut back, 5 bases at V and 2 bases at J, with 21 bases in the middle. CDR3 bases: TGTGCCAGCAGCCTAACCCTGGGAGCGGGCCTACAAGAGACCCAGTACTTC. Translated: CASSLTLGAGLQETQYF.

The gene calls are TRBV7-2 and TRBJ1-6, with D hard to call. Germline assignment: CDR1 SGHTA and CDR2 FQGNSA. V lost 0 bases, J lost 7 bases, and 13 bases lay in between. This CDR3 has 16 amino acids. This CDR3 reads CASSLAGWGRNSPLHF. The CDR3 DNA reads as TGTGCCAGCAGCTTAGCGGGTTGGGGAAGGAATTCACCCCTCCACTTT.

The chain carries TRBV6-2 or TRBV6-3 and TRBJ2-2, with TRBD1 as a possible D gene (5 bases). Germline lookup yields CDR1 MNHEY and CDR2 SVGEGT. The CDR3 contains 17 residues. The germline V and J ends were trimmed by 1 base and 3 bases, with 15 bases remaining between them. CDR3 sequence: CASSYYQQASDTGELFF. The CDR3, as DNA: TGTGCCAGCAGTTACTATCAACAGGCGTCGGACACCGGGGAGCTGTTTTTT.

This clone was recorded only once. V gene TRBV10-2 combines with J gene TRBJ2-7, with D tentatively TRBD1 (6 bases). V dropped 8 bases and J dropped 4 bases, with 18 bases sitting between them. The CDR3 consists of 14 residues. The germline CDR1 and CDR2 sequences are WSHSY and SAAADI. Here the CDR3 reads CASRPSGTSYEQYF. The CDR3 coding sequence is TGCGCCAGCCGCCCTTCTGGGACATCTTACGAGCAGTACTTC.

This clone was recorded once. The chain is built from TRBV12-5 and TRBJ2-1; 13 nucleotides match TRBD2. This CDR3 contains 17 residues. V dropped 0 bases and J dropped 4; count of bases not matched to a gene: 3. Looked up from germline, CDR1 is LGHNT and CDR2 is FRNRAP. CDR3 sequence reads: CASGLVLAGGRYNEQFF. CDR3 bases: TGTGCTAGTGGTTTGGTACTAGCGGGAGGGCGGTACAATGAGCAGTTCTTC.

The chain links TRBV6-2 or TRBV6-3 to TRBJ1-1; D may be TRBD1 (5 bases). V shed 6 bases and J shed 6 bases, with 14 bases lying between them. Germline assignment: CDR1 MNHEY and CDR2 SVGEGT. The CDR3 loop spans 13 amino acids. CDR3 in DNA: TGTGCCAGCAGCCCTACCGACAGACCTGAAGCTTTCTTT. Translation gives CASSPTDRPEAFF.

The chain couples TRBV9 to TRBJ2-6, with D possibly being TRBD1 or TRBD2 (5 bases each). Germline V gene data show CDR1 as SGDLS and CDR2 as YYNGEE. V was cut by 4 bases and J by 2 bases, with 13 bases left in between. The CDR3 consists of 16 residues. CDR3: CASSRGVVPGANVLTF. DNA of the CDR3: TGTGCCAGCAGCAGAGGGGTGGTTCCTGGGGCCAACGTCCTGACTTTC.

The chain carries TRBV5-1 and TRBJ2-1, with 7 bases aligning to TRBD1. The CDR3 sequence is 17 residues long. The V gene end was trimmed by 4 bases and the J gene end by 0 bases; junction bases not matched to a gene: 10. Germline lookup yields CDR1 SGHRS and CDR2 YFSETQ. This chain's CDR3 is CASSVRQGVSSYNEQFF. In DNA, the CDR3 is TGCGCCAGCAGCGTGAGGCAGGGGGTTAGCTCCTACAATGAGCAGTTCTTC.

The chain joins TRBV21-1 to TRBJ2-1; the table's D call, TRBD1, has no DNA check behind it. TRBV21-1 corresponds to a pseudogene. This CDR3 is 17 amino acids long. CDR3 nucleotides: TGTGCCAGCAGCAAACAGATAGGGGCGGCTGCGTACAATGAGCAGTTCTTC. This sequence encodes CASSKQIGAAAYNEQFF.

The chain combines TRBV29-1 with TRBJ2-1; a weak D match, TRBD1 (6 bases). The germline V gene has CDR1 SQVTM and CDR2 ANQGSEA. This CDR3 is built from 15 residues. V was trimmed by 1 base and J by 4 bases, leaving 14 bases between them. CDR3 sequence reads: CSVEGAKGVYNEQFF. The CDR3 nucleotides are TGCAGCGTTGAAGGGGCGAAGGGGGTTTACAATGAGCAGTTCTTC.

The chain is built from TRBV7-8 and TRBJ2-1, with D perhaps matching TRBD1 or TRBD2 (5 bases each). The V end lost 7 bases, the J end lost 5 bases, and 15 bases lay between the germline ends. Germline loops: CDR1 SGHVS, CDR2 FQNEAQ. This CDR3 has 14 amino acids. CDR3 amino acids: CASTYRDHHNEQFF. The CDR3 bases are TGTGCCAGCACTTATCGGGACCACCACAATGAGCAGTTCTTC.